This T cell receptor (beta chain) appears in the sequencing data of a study of multiple sclerosis patients with progressive multifocal leukoencephalopathy (dated by TCRdb to between 2019 and 2020). Regarding the study in general: Peripheral T and B cells were examined in MS patients who went on to develop PML (4 under natalizumab, 1 after alemtuzumab) as well as in treated patients who did not. Longitudinal follow-up was performed in two natalizumab-treated patients who later developed PML, from before therapy through 6 and 12 months to PML onset. The study aimed to detect JC virus-specific or public T-cell expansions arising at the time of PML onset.

Relative to germline, V is 1 base shorter and J is 6 bases shorter, with 13 bases between their ends. Looking up the germline V gene yields CDR1 MGHRA and CDR2 YSYEKL. The CDR3 spans 15 residues, from the cysteine through the phenylalanine. CDR3 DNA only is kept here, 45 bases in frame from base 1. Amplification of TRB CDR3 regions from genomic DNA was performed at survey-level depth using the immunoSEQ two-step multiplex PCR. Synthetic inline TR CDR3 controls covering all V-J pairings were spiked into each PCR to estimate template counts and remove amplification bias. Reads were processed so that amplification and sequencing bias were reduced, and quantification was performed against synthetic TR CDR3 analogs. On the authors' methods: Raw data were processed in ImmunoSEQ Analyzer, with out-of-frame sequences and CDR3s containing stop codons removed, and genes were named according to IMGT nomenclature. Normalized Shannon entropy, defined as 1 minus Pielou's evenness, was used to summarize repertoire diversity. TRB sequences were treated as identical only when sharing V gene, J gene and CDR3. Public PML clonotypes were defined as CDR3s shared by two or more PML-onset samples but absent from earlier samples, from controls, and from public databases. Skylign with the observed count method was used to analyze CDR3 amino acid composition at each position. TCRdb re-hosts the immuneACCESS table, in-frame sequences only. Its copies lack some clones; in the studies checked, an unresolved V gene accounts for under half of them, and the cause for the rest is not known. V, J and clone size are taken as reported in that table, and D and trimming were inferred from the DNA itself. For this sample the table gives 31,000 or so clones, of which about nine tenths were detected only once. Under 6% of the sample lies in the top ten.

Explained via the paper, the time point label denotes: time of PML onset. Read against the paper, the sample's treatment or condition label means: on natalizumab therapy at sampling. PML diagnosis was based on clinical and MRI findings and was confirmed by detection of JC virus DNA in cerebrospinal fluid. In the natalizumab-treated patients, PML developed after between roughly 15 and 60 months of natalizumab therapy. Every listed patient had received interferon beta before, and every PML patient was female. At the time of PML onset, T3 blood samples were collected. Isolation of peripheral blood mononuclear cells was performed by Ficoll-Hypaque density gradient centrifugation. Findings and caveats that apply to the study as a whole: TRB clones above 0.5% frequency appeared only in PML patients, but expanded clones at PML onset were already present before and during natalizumab therapy. Lower normalized Shannon entropy suggested less diverse TRB repertoires in most PML patients, whereas the natalizumab-treated controls showed values near 1. Given the small, descriptive cohort, it remained unclear whether the study findings reflect JC virus infection or general immunocompromise. When PML developed, neither common TRBV or TRBJ gene usage nor preferential TRBV-TRBJ pairings were detected. The analysis covered only peripheral blood, although cerebrospinal fluid or brain lymphocytes might be more informative for natalizumab-associated PML.

About this clone itself: The antigen it binds to is not known. No base qualities exist here, and no much larger clone lies one base off it.

This receptor was taken from a woman aged 40 to 49 with progressive multifocal leukoencephalopathy. The sequenced sample was PBMCs, obtained from a patient treated with natalizumab. The chain is made from TRBV4-1 and TRBJ2-4; TRBD2 is perhaps the D gene, given 6 matching bases. The DNA sequence follows: TGCGCCAGCAGCCAAGTGGCAGGGACTGGAAACATTCAGTACTTC. It encodes CASSQVAGTGNIQYF.